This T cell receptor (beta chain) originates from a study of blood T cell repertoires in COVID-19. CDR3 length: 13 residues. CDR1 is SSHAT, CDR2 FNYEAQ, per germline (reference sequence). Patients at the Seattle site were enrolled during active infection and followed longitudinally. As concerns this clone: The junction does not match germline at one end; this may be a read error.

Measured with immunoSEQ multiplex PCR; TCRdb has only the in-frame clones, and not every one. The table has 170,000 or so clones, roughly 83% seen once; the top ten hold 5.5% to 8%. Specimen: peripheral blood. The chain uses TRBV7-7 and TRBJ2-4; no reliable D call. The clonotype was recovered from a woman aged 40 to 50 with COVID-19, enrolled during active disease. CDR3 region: CASSSSHQNIQYF. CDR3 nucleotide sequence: TGTGCTAGCAGCTCCTCACACCAAAACATTCAGTACTTC.